The 5 T cell receptor beta chains listed next were all sequenced from one sample in a study of T cell responses to AZD1222 COVID-19 vaccine. Assay used: immunoSEQ multiplex PCR; TCRdb lists only in-frame clones, some missing. The sample shows fewer than 100,000 clones, about 92% of them seen only once. The material was peripheral blood, obtained on day 0 of AZD1222 vaccination. Receptor source: an adult in good health.

The genes are TRBV7-6 and TRBJ1-1; 12 bases are a match to TRBD1. V shed 3 bases, J shed 7 bases, and the junction held 24 bases outside the gene matches. This CDR3 has 21 amino acids. CDR1 is SGHVS and CDR2 is FNYEAQ in the germline V gene. DNA for the CDR3: TGTGCCAGCAGCTTCTTCCTTAGGGAACCGGGACAGGGGGCGTACCCGAGTGAAGCTTTCTTT. Translated, it gives CASSFFLREPGQGAYPSEAFF.

On this clone itself: At one end, the junction sequence differs from germline, possibly due to a read error. The chain has TRBV5-1 and TRBJ1-6; no definite D call. Per the germline V gene, CDR1 is SGHRS and CDR2 is YFSETQ. CDR3 size: 16 residues. The CDR3, as DNA: TGCGCCAGCAGCTTGGGGTCGAGCTCCTATAATTCGCCCCTCCACTTT. Translation gives CASSLGSSSYNSPLHF.

The chain employs TRBV30 and TRBJ1-2; D might be TRBD1 (5 bases). This CDR3 has 13 amino acids. Germline assignment: CDR1 GTSNPN and CDR2 SVGIG (reference sequence). The V end was cut by 1 base, the J end by 6 bases, with 12 bases between. The CDR3 sequence is CAWSGGDAHGYTF. CDR3 nucleotide sequence: TGTGCCTGGAGTGGGGGGGACGCCCATGGCTACACCTTC.

This chain uses TRBV7-9 with TRBJ1-2; a weak D match, TRBD1 (6 bases). This CDR3 comprises 14 residues. Per the germline V gene, CDR1 is SEHNR and CDR2 is FQNEAQ (reference sequence). The germline V and J ends were trimmed by 7 bases and 0 bases, with 12 bases remaining between them. CDR3 DNA sequence: TGTGCCAGCAACCCACAGGGATCTAACTATGGCTACACCTTC. Translation: CASNPQGSNYGYTF.

V is TRBV10-3 and J is TRBJ1-1, with 9 positions matching TRBD1. From germline, CDR1 is ENHRY and CDR2 SYGVKD. The J segment lost 4 bases and the V segment lost 6 bases, leaving 9 bases of the junction unmatched. The CDR3 runs to 15 residues. In DNA, the CDR3 is TGTGCCATCAGGGACGGACAGGGGCTGGGCACTGAAGCTTTCTTT. Its translation is CAIRDGQGLGTEAFF.